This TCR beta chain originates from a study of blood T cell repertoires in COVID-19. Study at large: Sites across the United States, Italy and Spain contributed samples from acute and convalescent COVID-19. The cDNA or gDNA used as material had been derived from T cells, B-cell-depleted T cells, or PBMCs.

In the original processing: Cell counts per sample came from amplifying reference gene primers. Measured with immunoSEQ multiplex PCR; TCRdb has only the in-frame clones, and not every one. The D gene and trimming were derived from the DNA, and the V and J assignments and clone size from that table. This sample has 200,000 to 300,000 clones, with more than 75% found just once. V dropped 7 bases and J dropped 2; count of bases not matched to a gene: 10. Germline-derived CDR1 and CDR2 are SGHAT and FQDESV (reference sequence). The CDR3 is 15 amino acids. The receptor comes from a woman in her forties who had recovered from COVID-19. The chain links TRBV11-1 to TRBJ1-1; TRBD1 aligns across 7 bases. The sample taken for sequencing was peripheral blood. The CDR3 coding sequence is TGTGCCAGCACCCCCCGGGACAGAAGTAACACTGAAGCTTTCTTT. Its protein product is CASTPRDRSNTEAFF.